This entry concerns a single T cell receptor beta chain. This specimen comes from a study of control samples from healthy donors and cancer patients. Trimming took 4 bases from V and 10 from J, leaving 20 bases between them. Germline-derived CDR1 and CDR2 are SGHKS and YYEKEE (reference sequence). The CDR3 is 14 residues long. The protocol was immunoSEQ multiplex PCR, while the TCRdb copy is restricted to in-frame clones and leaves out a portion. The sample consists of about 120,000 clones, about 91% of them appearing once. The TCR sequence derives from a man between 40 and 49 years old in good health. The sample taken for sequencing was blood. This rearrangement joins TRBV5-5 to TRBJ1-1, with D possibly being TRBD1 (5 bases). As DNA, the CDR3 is TGTGCCAGCAGCCCCTCTGGGACGCACTCGGGAGCTTTCTTT. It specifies CASSPSGTHSGAFF.